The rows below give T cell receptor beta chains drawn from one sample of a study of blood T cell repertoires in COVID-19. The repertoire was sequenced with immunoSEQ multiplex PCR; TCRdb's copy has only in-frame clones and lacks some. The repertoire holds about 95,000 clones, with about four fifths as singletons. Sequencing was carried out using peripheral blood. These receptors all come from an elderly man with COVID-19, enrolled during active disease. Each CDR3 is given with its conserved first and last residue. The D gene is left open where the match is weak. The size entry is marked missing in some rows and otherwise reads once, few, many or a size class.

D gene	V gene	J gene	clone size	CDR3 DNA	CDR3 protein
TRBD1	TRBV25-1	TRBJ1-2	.	TGTGCCAGCAGTGACTTAGGGACAGTCAACTATGGCTACACCTTC	CASSDLGTVNYGYTF
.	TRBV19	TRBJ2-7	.	TGTGCCAGTAGTAGAAGGGACTGGCAGGACGAGCAGTACTTC	CASSRRDWQDEQYF
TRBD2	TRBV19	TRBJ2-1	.	TGTGCCAGTAGCGTCGCTAGCGGGGGCCATAGCCGCTCCTACAATGAGCAGTTCTTC	CASSVASGGHSRSYNEQFF
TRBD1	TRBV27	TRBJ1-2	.	TGTGCCAGCAGTTGGGACAGTAACTATGGCTACACCTTC	CASSWDSNYGYTF
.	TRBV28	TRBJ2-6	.	TGTGCCAGCGCAACCACCTTGGGGGCCCGGGGTCCTTCTGGGGCCAACGTCCTGACTTTC	CASATTLGARGPSGANVLTF
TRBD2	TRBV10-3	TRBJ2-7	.	TGTGCCATCAGTGAGAGGTTAGCGGGGGGGAGAACCTACGAGCAGTACTTC	CAISERLAGGRTYEQYF
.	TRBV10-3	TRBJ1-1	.	TGTGCCATCAGTGAGTCGATACTTCAGGAATACACTGAAGCTTTCTTT	CAISESILQEYTEAFF
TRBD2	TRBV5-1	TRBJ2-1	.	TGCGCCAGCAGCCCGGGACTAGCGGCAAACAATGAGCAGTTCTTC	CASSPGLAANNEQFF
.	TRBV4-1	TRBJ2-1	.	TGCGCCAGCAGCCAAGGTATAGGAAAAGGGGTAAATGAGCAGTTCTTC	CASSQGIGKGVNEQFF
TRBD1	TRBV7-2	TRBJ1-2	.	TGTGCCAGCAGCCAAACGACAGGGGGCTATGGCTACACCTTC	CASSQTTGGYGYTF
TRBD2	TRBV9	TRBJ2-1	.	TGTGCCAGCAGCGTAAGACTAGCGGGTATCAATGAGCAGTTCTTC	CASSVRLAGINEQFF
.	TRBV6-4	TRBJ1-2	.	TGTGCCAGCAGTGACAAAGGGGGAGCTAACTATGGCTACACCTTC	CASSDKGGANYGYTF
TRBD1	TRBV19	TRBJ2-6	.	TGTGCCAGTAGTCCTATGGGGTACAGGGGAAGCTCTGGGGCCAACGTCCTGACTTTC	CASSPMGYRGSSGANVLTF
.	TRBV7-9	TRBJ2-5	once	TGTGCCAGCAGCTTCGACAGTTCCCGGGAGACCCAGTACTTC	CASSFDSSRETQYF
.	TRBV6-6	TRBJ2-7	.	TGTGCCACCCGGGACAGCGGGTCCTACGAGCAGTACTTC	CATRDSGSYEQYF
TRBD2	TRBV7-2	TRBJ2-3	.	TGTGCCAGCAGCCCCCGGACTAGCGGGGGCACAGATACGCAGTATTTT	CASSPRTSGGTDTQYF
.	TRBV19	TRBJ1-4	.	TGTGCCAGTAGGAGCGGTGAAAAACTGTTTTTT	CASRSGEKLFF
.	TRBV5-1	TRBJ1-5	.	TGCGCCAGCAGTCAGGATGGGGGGGACAATCAGCCCCAGCATTTT	CASSQDGGDNQPQHF
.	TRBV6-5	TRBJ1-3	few	TGTGCCAGCAGTTTCGGACAGCGCTCTGGAAACACCATATATTTT	CASSFGQRSGNTIYF
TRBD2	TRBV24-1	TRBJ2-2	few	TGTGCCACCAGTGACCCCGGACTAGCGGGAGGCCGGGGCACCGGGGAGCTGTTTTTT	CATSDPGLAGGRGTGELFF
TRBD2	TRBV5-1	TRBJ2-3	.	TGCGCCAGCCGGACTAGCGGCCTCCCAGATACGCAGTATTTT	CASRTSGLPDTQYF
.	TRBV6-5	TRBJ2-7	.	TGTGCCAGCGGGGACATTTACTACGAGCAGTACTTC	CASGDIYYEQYF
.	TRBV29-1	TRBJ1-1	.	TGCAGCGTTGATGAGGAATTTACCGACACTGAAGCTTTCTTT	CSVDEEFTDTEAFF
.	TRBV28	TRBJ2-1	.	TGTGCCAGCAGCTTTGGGCCTGAGCAGTTCTTC	CASSFGPEQFF
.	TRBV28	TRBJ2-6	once	TGTGCCAGCAGTTTAAGGGGCTTCGGCTCTGGGGCCAACGTCCTGACTTTC	CASSLRGFGSGANVLTF
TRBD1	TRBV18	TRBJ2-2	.	TGTGCCAGCTCACCCGGACAGGGGCATACCGGGGAGCTGTTTTTT	CASSPGQGHTGELFF
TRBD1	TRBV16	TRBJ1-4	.	TGTGCCAGCAGCCAGGATGGGACAGTTAATGAAAAACTGTTTTTT	CASSQDGTVNEKLFF
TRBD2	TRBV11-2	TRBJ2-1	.	TGTGCCAGCAGCTTAGCCCAGGGAGGGTACAATGAGCAGTTCTTC	CASSLAQGGYNEQFF
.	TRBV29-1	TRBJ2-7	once	TGCAGCGTCATGACCCAGGGTTCTTACGAGCAGTACTTC	CSVMTQGSYEQYF
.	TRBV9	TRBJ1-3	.	TGTGCCAGCAGCGTAGAAGGAGGAGGAAACACCATATATTTT	CASSVEGGGNTIYF
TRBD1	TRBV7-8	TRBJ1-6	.	TGTGCCAGCAGCTGGACAGGGAAGGATTCACCCCTCCACTTT	CASSWTGKDSPLHF
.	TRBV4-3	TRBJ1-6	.	TGCGCCAGCAGCCAAGATGGGAGAAGCTCCTATAATTCACCCCTCCACTTT	CASSQDGRSSYNSPLHF
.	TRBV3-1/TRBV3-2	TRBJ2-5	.	TGTGCCAGCAGCCCAAGTAGTGAGACCCAGTACTTC	CASSPSSETQYF
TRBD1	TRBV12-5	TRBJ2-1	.	TGTGCTAGTGGTTTGGGGACAGGTGGGAGCTCCTACAATGAGCAGTTCTTC	CASGLGTGGSSYNEQFF
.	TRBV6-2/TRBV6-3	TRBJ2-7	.	TGTGCCAGCAGTTACAGCACTTACTACGAGCAGTACTTC	CASSYSTYYEQYF
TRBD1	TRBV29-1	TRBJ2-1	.	TGCAGCGTTGAGGAGACAGGGGGGAATGAGCAGTTCTTC	CSVEETGGNEQFF
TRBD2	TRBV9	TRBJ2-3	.	TGTGCCAGCAGCGTAGAGAGTGGGACTAGCGCCTACACAGATACGCAGTATTTT	CASSVESGTSAYTDTQYF
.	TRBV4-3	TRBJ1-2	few	TGCGCCAGCAGCCCCGGTACTATTCTAGGGGGTGAGATCTATGGCTACACCTTC	CASSPGTILGGEIYGYTF
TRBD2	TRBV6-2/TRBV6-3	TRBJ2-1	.	TGTGCCAGCAGTCCGACTAGCGGGAGGATGAGCTCCTACAATGAGCAGTTCTTC	CASSPTSGRMSSYNEQFF
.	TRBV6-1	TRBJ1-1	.	TGTGCCAGCAGTGACAGGGGCAGGATGAACACTGAAGCTTTCTTT	CASSDRGRMNTEAFF
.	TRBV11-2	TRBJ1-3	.	TGTGCCAGCAGCTTAGAAACGACAGGAAACACCATATATTTT	CASSLETTGNTIYF
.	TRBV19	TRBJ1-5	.	TGTGCCAGTAGTATAGATAAGGGACATAGCAATCAGCCCCAGCATTTT	CASSIDKGHSNQPQHF
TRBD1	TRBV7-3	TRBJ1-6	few	TGTGCCAGCAGCTTGAATGGACAGGGAAATTCACCCCTCCACTTT	CASSLNGQGNSPLHF
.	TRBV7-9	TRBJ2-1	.	TGTGCCAGCAGCTTAGTTTTTGGTAGCCCTTACAATGAGCAGTTCTTC	CASSLVFGSPYNEQFF
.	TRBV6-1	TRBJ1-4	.	TGTGCCAGCAGTCAGCAGGTCAATGAAAAACTGTTTTTT	CASSQQVNEKLFF
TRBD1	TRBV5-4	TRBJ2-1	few	TGTGCCAGCAGCTTTTCGGGACAGGGGCGTAATGAGCAGTTCTTC	CASSFSGQGRNEQFF
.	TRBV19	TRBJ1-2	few	TGTGCCAGTAGTAATCTCGACAGCACTAACTATGGCTACACCTTC	CASSNLDSTNYGYTF
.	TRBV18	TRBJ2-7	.	TGTGCCAGCTCACCGGGAACAGGAAGTACCTACGAGCAGTACTTC	CASSPGTGSTYEQYF